These T cell receptor beta chains were read from a single sample in a study of hypomethylating agent response in myelodysplastic syndrome. Only in-frame clones appear in the TCRdb table, and some are missing; sequencing was by immunoSEQ multiplex PCR. This table holds roughly 4,000 clones, around 84% found once. Sequenced here: bone marrow, sampled before or after starting hypomethylating agent treatment for myelodysplastic syndrome (not recorded which). Source of these receptors: a human donor with myelodysplastic syndrome. Both conserved end residues are part of each CDR3. The order of the fields is CDR3 protein, CDR3 DNA, clone size, D gene, J gene, V gene. D genes are given only for firm matches. For some rows the clone size is stated as once, few or many, or as a class when expanded; others skip it.

cdr3_aa: CASSRGLSSQETQYF; cdr3_nt: TGTGCCAGCAGCCGGGGACTATCCAGTCAAGAGACCCAGTACTTC; clone_size: -; d_call: TRBD2; j_call: TRBJ2-5; v_call: TRBV11-3
cdr3_aa: CASSQDRAKDTIYF; cdr3_nt: TGCGCCAGCAGCCAAGACAGGGCAAAGGACACCATATATTTT; clone_size: -; d_call: -; j_call: TRBJ1-3; v_call: TRBV4-1
cdr3_aa: CSALTGTSEVEQYF; cdr3_nt: TGCAGCGCGTTAACCGGGACATCTGAAGTCGAGCAGTACTTC; clone_size: -; d_call: -; j_call: TRBJ2-7; v_call: TRBV29-1
cdr3_aa: CASSYLGDVGTEAFF; cdr3_nt: TGTGCCAGCAGTTACTTGGGGGACGTTGGCACTGAAGCTTTCTTT; clone_size: -; d_call: -; j_call: TRBJ1-1; v_call: TRBV6-6
cdr3_aa: CASSARPGLSSGANVLTF; cdr3_nt: TGTGCCAGCAGCGCGAGGCCGGGACTGAGCTCTGGGGCCAACGTCCTGACTTTC; clone_size: -; d_call: -; j_call: TRBJ2-6; v_call: TRBV7-2
cdr3_aa: CASSPAPATNEKLFF; cdr3_nt: TGTGCCAGCAGCCCTGCCCCTGCAACTAATGAAAAACTGTTTTTT; clone_size: -; d_call: -; j_call: TRBJ1-4; v_call: TRBV5-8
cdr3_aa: CASSPSGATYNEQFF; cdr3_nt: TGTGCCAGCAGCCCGTCAGGGGCCACCTACAATGAGCAGTTCTTC; clone_size: -; d_call: -; j_call: TRBJ2-1; v_call: TRBV7-3
cdr3_aa: CASSVIGSNQPQHF; cdr3_nt: TGTGCCAGCAGTGTTATCGGTAGCAATCAGCCCCAGCATTTT; clone_size: -; d_call: -; j_call: TRBJ1-5; v_call: TRBV2
cdr3_aa: CASSESGGPGREQYF; cdr3_nt: TGCGCCAGCAGTGAGTCGGGCGGGCCGGGGCGCGAGCAGTACTTC; clone_size: -; d_call: -; j_call: TRBJ2-7; v_call: TRBV10-1
cdr3_aa: CASRPTANFPWEPQHF; cdr3_nt: TGTGCCAGCAGGCCTACAGCAAATTTCCCGTGGGAGCCCCAGCATTTT; clone_size: -; d_call: -; j_call: TRBJ1-5; v_call: TRBV7-8
cdr3_aa: CASSLGDRGDEQYF; cdr3_nt: TGTGCCAGCAGTTTAGGTGACAGGGGGGACGAGCAGTACTTC; clone_size: -; d_call: TRBD1; j_call: TRBJ2-7; v_call: TRBV28
cdr3_aa: CASSPGQGNRNYGYTF; cdr3_nt: TGCGCCAGCAGCCCGGGACAGGGTAATCGTAACTATGGCTACACCTTC; clone_size: -; d_call: TRBD1; j_call: TRBJ1-2; v_call: TRBV5-1
cdr3_aa: CASSFSARHFLTGELFF; cdr3_nt: TGTGCCAGCAGTTTCTCGGCAAGGCACTTCCTCACCGGGGAGCTGTTTTTT; clone_size: -; d_call: -; j_call: TRBJ2-2; v_call: TRBV28
cdr3_aa: CASSRLAGSTDDTQYF; cdr3_nt: TGTGCCAGCAGCAGACTAGCGGGATCCACGGACGATACGCAGTATTTT; clone_size: -; d_call: TRBD2; j_call: TRBJ2-3; v_call: TRBV7-3
cdr3_aa: CASSESIAQKYF; cdr3_nt: TGCGCCAGCAGTGAGTCTATTGCTCAGAAGTACTTC; clone_size: once; d_call: -; j_call: TRBJ2-7; v_call: TRBV10-2